The present entry profiles one TCR beta chain with its context. This sample is part of a study of blood T cell repertoires in COVID-19. Whole-study context: Specimens from acute and convalescent COVID-19 originated in the United States, Italy and Spain.

This CDR3 contains 14 residues. Germline CDR1 is KGHDR and CDR2 is SFDVKD. V shed 6 bases and J 2 bases; nucleotides not matched to a gene: 2. Sequenced by immunoSEQ multiplex PCR; TCRdb stores in-frame clones only, minus some. This sample has about 190,000 clones, with approximately 81% found just once. The receptor was derived from a human donor in a cohort sampled during active COVID-19. The sequencing input was peripheral blood. The gene calls are TRBV24-1 and TRBJ2-3; the match to TRBD1 covers 9 bases. CDR3 sequence (DNA): TGTGCCACCAGTCGGGACAGGGTCACAGATACGCAGTATTTT. Encoded protein: CATSRDRVTDTQYF.